This TCR beta chain derives from a study of T-cell memory formation after mild COVID-19. Study-level background: The TCR clusters were mostly specific to one donor.

MiXCR, run by TCRdb on the 5' RACE reads, gives a single entry per CDR3 protein. Of 50,000 to 60,000 distinct CDR3 sequences detected, around 30% appear once; the ten largest clones hold around 46%. Unmatched junction bases numbered 8, after V lost 3 bases and J lost 2 bases. Germline CDR1 and CDR2: MGHRA and YSYEKL. The CDR3 extends over 19 amino acids. This clonotype has a handful of counts. This TCR was recovered from a young man who had mild COVID-19 (a few samples of this study predate the infection). Cell type and time point are not known. The chain couples TRBV4-1 to TRBJ2-1; TRBD2 matches at 15 bases. The sequenced sample was PBMCs or a T cell subset sorted from them (not recorded which). The CDR3 nucleotides read TGCGCCAGCAGCCAGGGACTAGCGGGGGGCGCTCGCCCCTACAATGAGCAGTTCTTC. Its protein is CASSQGLAGGARPYNEQFF.